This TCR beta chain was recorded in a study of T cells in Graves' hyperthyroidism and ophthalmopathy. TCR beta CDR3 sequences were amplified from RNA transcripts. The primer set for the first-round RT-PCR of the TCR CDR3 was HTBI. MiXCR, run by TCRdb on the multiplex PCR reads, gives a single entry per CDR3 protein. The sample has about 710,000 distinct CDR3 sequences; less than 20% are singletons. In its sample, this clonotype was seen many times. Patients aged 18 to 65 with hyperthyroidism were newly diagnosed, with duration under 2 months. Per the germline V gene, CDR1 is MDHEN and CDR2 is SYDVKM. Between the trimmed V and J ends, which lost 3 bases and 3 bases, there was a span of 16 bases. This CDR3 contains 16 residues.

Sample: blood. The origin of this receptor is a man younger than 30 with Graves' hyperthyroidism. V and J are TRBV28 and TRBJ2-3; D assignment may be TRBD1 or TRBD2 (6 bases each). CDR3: CASSFMGGAETDTQYF. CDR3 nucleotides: TGTGCCAGCAGTTTCATGGGGGGCGCGGAAACAGATACGCAGTATTTT.